The TCR beta chain described here comes from a study of blood T cell repertoires in COVID-19. The CDR3 extends over 15 amino acids. Germline CDR1 reads SEHNR; CDR2 reads FQNEAQ (reference sequence). Trimming cost V 1 base and J 4 bases; bases outside gene matches: 6. Source study methods: The assay estimated nucleated cells by amplifying reference gene primers. This table comes from immunoSEQ multiplex PCR, and its TCRdb copy is limited to in-frame clones, with some not included. V, J and clone size reflect that table, while D and trimming were determined from the DNA. The sample contains 200,000 to 250,000 clones, about 91% of which appear only once.

The V gene is TRBV7-9, the J gene TRBJ1-2; 7 bases align to TRBD1. The sample comprised PBMCs or T cells enriched from blood (not recorded which). This sequence was found in a woman in her 30s with acute COVID-19. CDR3 sequence (DNA): TGTGCCAGCAGCTTAGGGCAGGGGGAAGCCTATGGCTACACCTTC. It specifies CASSLGQGEAYGYTF.